This T cell receptor beta chain was found in a study of blood T cell repertoires in COVID-19. At the level of the study: Acute-phase and convalescent COVID-19 samples originated in the United States, Italy and Spain. In each case, the material was cDNA or gDNA derived from T cells, B-cell-depleted T cells, or PBMCs.

CDR3 length: 13 residues. Germline CDR1 is SQVTM and CDR2 is ANQGSEA. The ends were cut back, 4 bases at V and 3 bases at J, with 12 bases in the middle. Original processing notes: Nucleated cell number was recorded as an estimate derived from reference gene primer amplification. TCRdb's copy holds only in-frame clones and misses some; the assay was immunoSEQ multiplex PCR. Clone size and the V and J calls come from that table; the DNA yielded D and trimming. Of over 400,000 clones in the sample, approximately 85% are singletons; the top ten hold about 3.2%. The clonotype was recovered from a human donor in a cohort sampled during active COVID-19. This chain uses TRBV29-1 with TRBJ1-2; D unresolved. Sequencing was done on a sample of peripheral blood. The CDR3 DNA reads TGCAGCGTTGGAGAGGAGCTCCACTATGGCTACACCTTC. Residues: CSVGEELHYGYTF.